Presented here are 8 T cell receptor beta chains from one specimen sequenced in a study of T cell changes during pregnancy in multiple sclerosis. Data came from immunoSEQ multiplex PCR; TCRdb stores just in-frame clones and leaves some out. Of around 47,000 clones in the sample, 96% were seen once. Sequences were derived from peripheral blood, sampled in the second trimester of pregnancy. All receptors derive from a female donor with multiple sclerosis, enrolled in a pregnancy study.

V gene TRBV7-9 combines with J gene TRBJ1-1; D unclear. Per germline, CDR1 SEHNR and CDR2 FQNEAQ (reference sequence). Between the trimmed V and J ends, which lost 0 bases and 6 bases, there was a span of 5 bases. The CDR3 runs to 12 residues. CDR3: CASSLAGAEAFF. DNA for the CDR3: TGTGCCAGCAGCTTAGCTGGAGCTGAAGCTTTCTTT.

The chain couples TRBV19 to TRBJ2-5, with 8 bases matching TRBD2. Per germline, CDR1 LNHDA and CDR2 SQIVND (reference sequence). The CDR3 is 16 amino acids. V trimming: 3 bases; J trimming: 4 bases; junction bases outside the gene matches: 10. DNA for the CDR3: TGTGCCAGTAGTATTAGACCGAGCGGGGGCCTAGAGACCCAGTACTTC. Protein: CASSIRPSGGLETQYF.

This chain joins TRBV19 and TRBJ2-1; TRBD1 matches 9 bases. CDR1 LNHDA and CDR2 SQIVND come from the germline V gene (reference sequence). J gave up 2 bases and V 6 bases, and 8 bases lay outside the gene matches. This CDR3 is 16 amino acids long. This CDR3 reads CASRWTGADPYNEQFF. In DNA, the CDR3 is TGTGCCAGTAGATGGACAGGGGCCGACCCCTACAATGAGCAGTTCTTC.

V is TRBV7-8 and J is TRBJ1-3, with D uncertain. The length of the CDR3 is 17 residues. The germline CDR1 and CDR2 sequences are SGHVS and FQNEAQ. Trimming cost V 0 bases and J 0 bases, with 12 bases left between them. This chain's CDR3 is CASSLARGRLSGNTIYF. The CDR3 coding sequence is TGTGCCAGCAGCTTAGCGCGAGGGCGGCTCTCTGGAAACACCATATATTTT.

The chain uses TRBV6-6 and TRBJ1-1; 8 bases are shared with TRBD1. The CDR3 spans 14 residues. The J segment lost 4 bases and the V segment lost 0 bases, leaving 1 base of the junction unmatched. CDR1 MNHNY and CDR2 SVGAGI come from the germline V gene (reference sequence). CDR3 in amino acids: CASSYSRGLTEAFF. The CDR3 nucleotides are TGTGCCAGCAGTTACTCCAGGGGGCTCACTGAAGCTTTCTTT.

The genes are TRBV7-2 and TRBJ2-7, with 8 positions matching TRBD1. Losses at the gene ends were 5 bases for V and 7 bases for J; bases not matched to a gene: 10. CDR3 length equals 14 residues. CDR1 and CDR2 from the germline V gene are SGHTA and FQGNSA. In DNA, the CDR3 is TGTGCCAGCAGCCCCTGGACAGGGTCCGGGGAGCAGTACTTC. Amino acid sequence: CASSPWTGSGEQYF.

The rearrangement joins TRBV18 to TRBJ2-5, with D tentatively TRBD2 (7 bases). This CDR3 contains 16 residues. Germline V gene data show CDR1 as KGHSH and CDR2 as LQKENI. The ends were cut back, 0 bases at V and 5 bases at J, with 16 bases in the middle. This CDR3 reads CASSPPWRGGRETQYF. The CDR3 nucleotides read TGTGCCAGCTCACCACCGTGGAGGGGGGGTCGGGAGACCCAGTACTTC.

The rearrangement joins TRBV6-5 to TRBJ2-5, with 7 bases that match TRBD1. The ends lost 8 bases at V and 5 bases at J; junction bases unmatched: 11. The CDR3 loop spans 14 amino acids. Germline values: CDR1 MNHEY, CDR2 SVGAGI. The CDR3 bases are TGTGCCAGCGGACTTGACAGGGTCGTCGAGACCCAGTACTTC. Translated: CASGLDRVVETQYF.